A selection of T cell receptor beta chains follows, all from one sample in a study of cytomegalovirus exposure and HLA in healthy donors. Only in-frame clones appear in the TCRdb table, and some are missing; sequencing was by immunoSEQ multiplex PCR. The sample includes about 76,000 clones, 65% to 80% seen only once; the top ten take approximately 2.4%. Material: PBMCs. These receptors came from a man aged 25 to 40 in good health and CMV-seronegative. CDR3s include the opening cysteine and the closing phenylalanine or tryptophan. Each record gives: V gene, clone size, J gene, D gene, CDR3 DNA, CDR3 protein. A D gene is named only where the DNA matches it firmly. Clone size is shown for a subset of rows, as once, few, many or a class of expanded clone.

V gene: TRBV5-5; clone size: -; J gene: TRBJ2-3; D gene: TRBD2; CDR3 DNA: TGTGCCAGCAGCTTGGTCGCTAGCGGGAGTAAAGATACGCAGTATTTT; CDR3 protein: CASSLVASGSKDTQYF
V gene: TRBV5-8; clone size: -; J gene: TRBJ1-2; D gene: TRBD1; CDR3 DNA: TGTGCCAGCAGAACGACCGGGACAGGGGGCTTAAGAGGCTACACCTTC; CDR3 protein: CASRTTGTGGLRGYTF
V gene: TRBV7-2; clone size: -; J gene: TRBJ1-1; D gene: -; CDR3 DNA: TGTGCCAGCAGCTTTTTGTCAGAAGCTTTCTTT; CDR3 protein: CASSFLSEAFF
V gene: TRBV27; clone size: -; J gene: TRBJ1-2; D gene: TRBD1; CDR3 DNA: TGTGCCAGCAGTTCCCCCGGGACAGGTTCTTATGGCTACACCTTC; CDR3 protein: CASSSPGTGSYGYTF
V gene: TRBV4-1; clone size: few; J gene: TRBJ2-1; D gene: -; CDR3 DNA: TGCGCCAGCAGCCAAGATCCAGCGGGCCATTCGAATGAGCAGTTCTTC; CDR3 protein: CASSQDPAGHSNEQFF
V gene: TRBV10-3; clone size: -; J gene: TRBJ2-2; D gene: -; CDR3 DNA: TGTGCCATCAAGGGGGAGGGCCAGGTCGGGGAGCTGTTTTTT; CDR3 protein: CAIKGEGQVGELFF
V gene: TRBV16; clone size: -; J gene: TRBJ1-5; D gene: -; CDR3 DNA: TGTGCCAGCAGCCAAAGCCGGGGGCAGCCCCAGCATTTT; CDR3 protein: CASSQSRGQPQHF
V gene: TRBV7-9; clone size: few; J gene: TRBJ2-7; D gene: -; CDR3 DNA: TGTGCCAGCTCCGGGCAGGGGTTGTACGAGCAGTACTTC; CDR3 protein: CASSGQGLYEQYF
V gene: TRBV9; clone size: -; J gene: TRBJ2-7; D gene: -; CDR3 DNA: TGTGCCAGCAGCGTCTCCGGAGTTGGCGGCTACGAGCAGTACTTC; CDR3 protein: CASSVSGVGGYEQYF
V gene: TRBV7-2; clone size: once; J gene: TRBJ2-7; D gene: TRBD2; CDR3 DNA: TGTGCCAGCAGCTTAGTGGTGGGGGGGTTAGTCGAGCAGTACTTC; CDR3 protein: CASSLVVGGLVEQYF
V gene: TRBV2; clone size: -; J gene: TRBJ1-4; D gene: -; CDR3 DNA: TGTGCCACGCGTCAAATTGCAGCCACCTCGGGAAAACTGTTTTTT; CDR3 protein: CATRQIAATSGKLFF
V gene: TRBV29-1; clone size: once; J gene: TRBJ2-4; D gene: TRBD1; CDR3 DNA: TGCAGCGTGAGACAGGGAGTCCAGTACTTC; CDR3 protein: CSVRQGVQYF
V gene: TRBV6-5; clone size: -; J gene: TRBJ2-3; D gene: TRBD2; CDR3 DNA: TGTGCCAGCAGTTCCATAGCGGGAGGGACAGATACGCAGTATTTT; CDR3 protein: CASSSIAGGTDTQYF
V gene: TRBV7-2; clone size: -; J gene: TRBJ2-2; D gene: -; CDR3 DNA: TGTGCCAGCAGCACACGCCAGGGAAACACCGGGGAGCTGTTTTTT; CDR3 protein: CASSTRQGNTGELFF
V gene: TRBV19; clone size: -; J gene: TRBJ2-7; D gene: -; CDR3 DNA: TGTGCCAGTAGTATAAGCCACAGGAACTACGAGCAGTACTTC; CDR3 protein: CASSISHRNYEQYF
V gene: TRBV2; clone size: -; J gene: TRBJ1-5; D gene: -; CDR3 DNA: TGTGCCAGCAGTGAAGACAGGGCCGCCAATCAGCCCCAGCATTTT; CDR3 protein: CASSEDRAANQPQHF
V gene: TRBV6-6; clone size: -; J gene: TRBJ1-3; D gene: TRBD1; CDR3 DNA: TGTGCCAGCAGTTACGGGACAGGCGTCTCTGGAAACACCATATATTTT; CDR3 protein: CASSYGTGVSGNTIYF
V gene: TRBV7-2; clone size: -; J gene: TRBJ1-4; D gene: -; CDR3 DNA: TGTGCCAGCAGAGGAGGCCCTAATGAAAAACTGTTTTTT; CDR3 protein: CASRGGPNEKLFF
V gene: TRBV27; clone size: -; J gene: TRBJ2-2; D gene: -; CDR3 DNA: TGTGCCAGCAGCCCAACCCCCGGGGCCGGGGAGCTGTTTTTT; CDR3 protein: CASSPTPGAGELFF
V gene: TRBV4-3; clone size: few; J gene: TRBJ1-4; D gene: -; CDR3 DNA: TGCGCCAGCAGCCAAGGGACAGTTGAAAAACTGTTTTTT; CDR3 protein: CASSQGTVEKLFF
V gene: TRBV14; clone size: -; J gene: TRBJ2-7; D gene: -; CDR3 DNA: TGTGCCAGCAGGGCAATAGGACAATCCTACGAGCAGTACTTC; CDR3 protein: CASRAIGQSYEQYF
V gene: TRBV11-2; clone size: -; J gene: TRBJ2-5; D gene: -; CDR3 DNA: TGTGCCAGCAGACATATTCAGGGTTTCCAAGAGACCCAGTACTTC; CDR3 protein: CASRHIQGFQETQYF
V gene: TRBV28; clone size: -; J gene: TRBJ1-1; D gene: -; CDR3 DNA: TGTGCCAGCAGTTCACCTTCGGGGGCGGGGGGGACTGAAGCTTTCTTT; CDR3 protein: CASSSPSGAGGTEAFF
V gene: TRBV7-2; clone size: few; J gene: TRBJ2-7; D gene: TRBD1; CDR3 DNA: TGTGCCAGCAGCATTAACAGGGGCAACGAGCAGTACTTC; CDR3 protein: CASSINRGNEQYF
V gene: TRBV5-6; clone size: -; J gene: TRBJ2-5; D gene: TRBD1; CDR3 DNA: TGTGCCAGCAGGCGGACAGGGGAGGATGAGACCCAGTACTTC; CDR3 protein: CASRRTGEDETQYF
V gene: TRBV11-1; clone size: -; J gene: TRBJ2-4; D gene: TRBD1; CDR3 DNA: TGTGCCAGCAGCCCGCGGACAGGGGGGGACATTCAGTACTTC; CDR3 protein: CASSPRTGGDIQYF
V gene: TRBV29-1; clone size: -; J gene: TRBJ2-7; D gene: -; CDR3 DNA: TGCAGCGTTGAAGTGGAGGGGTCAGACGAGCAGTACTTC; CDR3 protein: CSVEVEGSDEQYF
V gene: TRBV6-5; clone size: few; J gene: TRBJ2-3; D gene: TRBD1; CDR3 DNA: TGTGCCAGCAGTGGGACAGTGCACACAGATACGCAGTATTTT; CDR3 protein: CASSGTVHTDTQYF
V gene: TRBV28; clone size: -; J gene: TRBJ1-5; D gene: -; CDR3 DNA: TGTGCCAGCAGTTTAATAAGCAATCAGCCCCAGCATTTT; CDR3 protein: CASSLISNQPQHF
V gene: TRBV4-1; clone size: -; J gene: TRBJ2-3; D gene: TRBD2; CDR3 DNA: TGCGCCAGCAGCCAAGCACAAGCGGGGGGGCCTCAAGATACGCAGTATTTT; CDR3 protein: CASSQAQAGGPQDTQYF
V gene: TRBV9; clone size: -; J gene: TRBJ2-2; D gene: TRBD2; CDR3 DNA: TGTGCCAGCAGCGTATTTAGCGGGGGGGCCGGGACCGGGGAGCTGTTTTTT; CDR3 protein: CASSVFSGGAGTGELFF
V gene: TRBV5-1; clone size: -; J gene: TRBJ2-7; D gene: TRBD2; CDR3 DNA: TGCGCCAGCAGCGGGGGGGGGAGGGAGCAGTACTTC; CDR3 protein: CASSGGGREQYF
V gene: TRBV6-6; clone size: -; J gene: TRBJ2-7; D gene: -; CDR3 DNA: TGTGCCAGCAGTTGGGGAGAGGTCTCCTACGAGCAGTACTTC; CDR3 protein: CASSWGEVSYEQYF
V gene: TRBV11-3; clone size: -; J gene: TRBJ2-1; D gene: TRBD2; CDR3 DNA: TGTGCCAGCAGCTACACCGGGGGGGGGTTCGATGAGCAGTTCTTC; CDR3 protein: CASSYTGGGFDEQFF
V gene: TRBV2; clone size: -; J gene: TRBJ1-3; D gene: -; CDR3 DNA: TGTGCCAGCCACAGGGACTCTGGAAACACCATATATTTT; CDR3 protein: CASHRDSGNTIYF
V gene: TRBV2; clone size: -; J gene: TRBJ2-7; D gene: -; CDR3 DNA: TGTGCCAGCAGCCCGGACGGGGGGCTCTACGAGCAGTACTTC; CDR3 protein: CASSPDGGLYEQYF
V gene: TRBV7-9; clone size: -; J gene: TRBJ2-7; D gene: -; CDR3 DNA: TGTGCCAGCAGCCGAGACAGATCCTACGAGCAGTACTTC; CDR3 protein: CASSRDRSYEQYF
V gene: TRBV21-1; clone size: few; J gene: TRBJ2-7; D gene: -; CDR3 DNA: TGTGCCAGCAGCAAAGAAGGCCCGGGACAGGGTGTGGCGGACGAGCAGTACTTC; CDR3 protein: CASSKEGPGQGVADEQYF
V gene: TRBV27; clone size: -; J gene: TRBJ1-2; D gene: -; CDR3 DNA: TGTGCCAGCAAACGCCCAGGGGAAAGGGATGGCTACACCTTC; CDR3 protein: CASKRPGERDGYTF
V gene: TRBV2; clone size: many; J gene: TRBJ2-5; D gene: TRBD1; CDR3 DNA: TGTGCCAGCGGACAGGGCTGGGGCGGGGAGACCCAGTACTTC; CDR3 protein: CASGQGWGGETQYF
V gene: TRBV7-9; clone size: -; J gene: TRBJ1-5; D gene: TRBD1; CDR3 DNA: TGTGCCAGCAGGTACAGGGGTTATCAGCCCCAGCATTTT; CDR3 protein: CASRYRGYQPQHF
V gene: TRBV27; clone size: -; J gene: TRBJ2-3; D gene: -; CDR3 DNA: TGTGCCAGCAGTTTATCGGGGGGTGATACGCAGTATTTT; CDR3 protein: CASSLSGGDTQYF
V gene: TRBV19; clone size: -; J gene: TRBJ1-6; D gene: -; CDR3 DNA: TGTGCCAGTAGTAGCTGGACAGCGTCTAATTCACCCCTCCACTTT; CDR3 protein: CASSSWTASNSPLHF
V gene: TRBV27; clone size: -; J gene: TRBJ2-7; D gene: TRBD1; CDR3 DNA: TGTGCCAGCAGTAAACAGGGGATCGGCTACGAGCAGTACTTC; CDR3 protein: CASSKQGIGYEQYF
V gene: TRBV11-2; clone size: once; J gene: TRBJ2-1; D gene: -; CDR3 DNA: TGTGCCAGCAGCTTTCACAGGAGCTCCTACAATGAGCAGTTCTTC; CDR3 protein: CASSFHRSSYNEQFF
V gene: TRBV5-4; clone size: -; J gene: TRBJ2-3; D gene: -; CDR3 DNA: TGTGCCAGCAGCTCCCAGGGCATGGATACGCAGTATTTT; CDR3 protein: CASSSQGMDTQYF
V gene: TRBV7-9; clone size: -; J gene: TRBJ2-1; D gene: -; CDR3 DNA: TGTGCCAGCAGCTTAGACCGAGCACCGTACAATGAGCAGTTCTTC; CDR3 protein: CASSLDRAPYNEQFF
V gene: TRBV14; clone size: -; J gene: TRBJ2-7; D gene: -; CDR3 DNA: TGTGCCAGCAGCCAAGAGGTCAGCTACGAGCAGTACTTC; CDR3 protein: CASSQEVSYEQYF
V gene: TRBV6-6; clone size: -; J gene: TRBJ1-3; D gene: -; CDR3 DNA: TGTGCCAGCAGTGGTGGCGGAAACACCATATATTTT; CDR3 protein: CASSGGGNTIYF